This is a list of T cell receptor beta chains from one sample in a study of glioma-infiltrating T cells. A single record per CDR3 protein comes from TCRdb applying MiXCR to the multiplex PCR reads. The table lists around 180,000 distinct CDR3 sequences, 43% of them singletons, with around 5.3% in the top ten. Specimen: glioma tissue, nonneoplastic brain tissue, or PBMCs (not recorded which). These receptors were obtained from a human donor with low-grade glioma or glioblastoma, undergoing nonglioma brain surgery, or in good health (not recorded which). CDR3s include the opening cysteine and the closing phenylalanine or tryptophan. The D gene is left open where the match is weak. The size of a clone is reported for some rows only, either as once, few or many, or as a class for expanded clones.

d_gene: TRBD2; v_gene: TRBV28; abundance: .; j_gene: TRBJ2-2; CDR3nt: TGTGCCAGCACTCCTCCCCGGGGCGGGGGAAACGGGGAGCTGTTTTTT; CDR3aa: CASTPPRGGGNGELFF
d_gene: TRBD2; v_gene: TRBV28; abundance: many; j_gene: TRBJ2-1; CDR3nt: TGTGCCAGCAGTCCAAGCGGGAGCGGGGTCTTGGATGAGCAGTTCTTC; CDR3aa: CASSPSGSGVLDEQFF
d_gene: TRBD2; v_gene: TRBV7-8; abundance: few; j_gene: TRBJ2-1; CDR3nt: TGTGCCAGCCAACCGCCGGGACTAGCGGGAGCGAATGAGCAGTTCTTC; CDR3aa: CASQPPGLAGANEQFF
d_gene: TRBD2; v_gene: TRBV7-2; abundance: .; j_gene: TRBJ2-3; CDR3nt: TGTGCCAGCAGCCCACTAGCGGGGGCCACAGATACGCAGTATTTT; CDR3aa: CASSPLAGATDTQYF
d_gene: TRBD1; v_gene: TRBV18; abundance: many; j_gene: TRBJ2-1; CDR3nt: TGTGCCAGCTCCCGTGGACAGGGAATTGTCAATGAGCAGTTCTTC; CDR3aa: CASSRGQGIVNEQFF
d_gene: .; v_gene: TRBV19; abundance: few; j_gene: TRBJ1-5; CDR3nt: TGTGCCAGTAGTTCTCCCCCGGGACCGGTCAATCAGCCCCAGCATTTT; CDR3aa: CASSSPPGPVNQPQHF
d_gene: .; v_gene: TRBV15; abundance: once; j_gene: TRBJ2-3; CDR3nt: TGTGCCAGCAGTGCCCAGGGCCACACAGATAAGCAGTATTTT; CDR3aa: CASSAQGHTDKQYF
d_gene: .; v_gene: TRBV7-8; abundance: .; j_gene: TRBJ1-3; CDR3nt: TGTGCCAGCAGCACCCGTGGGGGGTCTGGAAACACCATATATTTT; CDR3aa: CASSTRGGSGNTIYF
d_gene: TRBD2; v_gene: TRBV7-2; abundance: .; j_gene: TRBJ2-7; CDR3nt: TGTGCCAGCAGCTTTCTAGGGGAGGGGTACGAGCAGTACTTC; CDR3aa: CASSFLGEGYEQYF
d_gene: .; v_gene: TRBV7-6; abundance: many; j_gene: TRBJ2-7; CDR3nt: TGTGCCAGCAGCTTAGTACCCACCTACGAGCAGTACTTC; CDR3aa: CASSLVPTYEQYF
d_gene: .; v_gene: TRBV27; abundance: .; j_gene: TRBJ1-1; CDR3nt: TGTGCCAGCAGTCACCCGGACCGGGTTGGCCCTGAAGCTTTCTTT; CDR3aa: CASSHPDRVGPEAFF
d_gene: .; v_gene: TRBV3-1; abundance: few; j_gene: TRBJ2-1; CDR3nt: TGTGCCAGCAGCCAGCTTAATGAGCAGTTCTTC; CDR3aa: CASSQLNEQFF
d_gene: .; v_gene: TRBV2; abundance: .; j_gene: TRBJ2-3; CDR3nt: TGTGCCAGCAGCGAAACGCCCCGGGAACTCACAGATACGAAGTATTTT; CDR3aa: CASSETPRELTDTKYF
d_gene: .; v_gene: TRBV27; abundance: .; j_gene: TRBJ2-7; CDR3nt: TGTGCTAGAAGTTTGCGGTTCGTGGACGAGCAGTACTTC; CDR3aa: CARSLRFVDEQYF
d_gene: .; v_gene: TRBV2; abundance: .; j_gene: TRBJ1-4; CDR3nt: TGTGCCAGCGCTATGAGGAGGTCAACTAATGAAAAACTGTTTTTT; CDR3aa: CASAMRRSTNEKLFF
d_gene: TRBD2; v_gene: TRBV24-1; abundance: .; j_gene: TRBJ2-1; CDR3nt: TGTGCCACCAGTGCGGGACGATTTGGGGGGGATGAGCAGCTCTTC; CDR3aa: CATSAGRFGGDEQLF
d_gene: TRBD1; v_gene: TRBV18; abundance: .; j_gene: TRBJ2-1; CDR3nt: TGTGCCAGCTCCCGGGACAGGGGTTACGAGCAGTTCTTC; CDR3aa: CASSRDRGYEQFF
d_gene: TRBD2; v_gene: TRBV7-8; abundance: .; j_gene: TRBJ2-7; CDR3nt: TGTGCCAGCAGCCGTTTGGGAGTCACTAGCGGAACGCATCCCTACGAGCAGTACTTC; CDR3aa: CASSRLGVTSGTHPYEQYF
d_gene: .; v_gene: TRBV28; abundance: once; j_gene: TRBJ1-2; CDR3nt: TGTGCAAGCAAGGCGACAGGAGCATACTATGGCCACACCTTC; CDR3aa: CASKATGAYYGHTF
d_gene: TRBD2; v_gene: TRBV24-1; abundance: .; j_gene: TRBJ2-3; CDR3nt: TGTGCCACCAGTGATTTTGGGACTAGCGGGACAGATACGCAGTATTTT; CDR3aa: CATSDFGTSGTDTQYF
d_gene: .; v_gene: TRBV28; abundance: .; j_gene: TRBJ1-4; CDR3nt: TGTGCCAGCAGTTTATCTGCCACGATGAGGGAAAAACTGTTTTTT; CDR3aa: CASSLSATMREKLFF
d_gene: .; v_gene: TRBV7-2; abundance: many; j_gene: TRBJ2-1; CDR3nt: TGTGCCAGCAGCTTAGTCACTGGTCAGACGGATGAGCAGTTCTTC; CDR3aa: CASSLVTGQTDEQFF
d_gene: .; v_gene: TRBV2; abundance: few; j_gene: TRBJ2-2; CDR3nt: TGTGCCAGCAGGGCGGACGGATACACCGGGGAGCTGTTTTTT; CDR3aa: CASRADGYTGELFF
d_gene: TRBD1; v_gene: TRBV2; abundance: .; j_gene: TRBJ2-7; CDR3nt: TGTGCCAGCAGCGGACAGGGGCGTACCTACGAGCAGTACTTC; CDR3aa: CASSGQGRTYEQYF
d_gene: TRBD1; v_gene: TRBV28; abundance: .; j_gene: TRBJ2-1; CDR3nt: TGTGCCAGCAGAGGACAGGTTTGGTTGAATGATCAGTTCTTC; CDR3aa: CASRGQVWLNDQFF
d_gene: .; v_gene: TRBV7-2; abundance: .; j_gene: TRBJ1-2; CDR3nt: TGTGCCAGCAGGTTAAGCCGCAGGGAGGATGGCTACACCTTC; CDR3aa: CASRLSRREDGYTF
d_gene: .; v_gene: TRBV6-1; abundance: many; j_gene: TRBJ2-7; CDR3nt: TGTGCCAGCACGGCCCTCTACGAGCAGTACTTC; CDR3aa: CASTALYEQYF
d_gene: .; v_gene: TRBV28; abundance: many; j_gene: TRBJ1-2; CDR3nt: TGTGCCAGCAGTCTCAATACAGGATTGACCTCTCGCGGCTACACCTTC; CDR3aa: CASSLNTGLTSRGYTF
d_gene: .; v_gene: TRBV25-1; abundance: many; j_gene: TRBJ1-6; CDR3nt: TGTGCCAGCAGCGGGGTTTTGGATTCACCCCTCCACTTT; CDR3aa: CASSGVLDSPLHF
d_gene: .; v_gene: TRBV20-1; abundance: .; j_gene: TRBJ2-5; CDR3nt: TGCAGTGCTTGTTACAGGGAAGGGACCCAGTACTTC; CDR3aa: CSACYREGTQYF
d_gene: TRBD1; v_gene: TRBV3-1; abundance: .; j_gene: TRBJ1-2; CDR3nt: TGTGCCAGCAGCCCGTCTCCGGGACAGGGAGGTGGCTACACCTTC; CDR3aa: CASSPSPGQGGGYTF
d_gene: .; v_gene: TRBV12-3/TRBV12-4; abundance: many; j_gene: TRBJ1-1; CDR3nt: TGTGCCAGCAGTTTCGCGGGGTATGGGGGGTACACTGAAGCTTTCTTT; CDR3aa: CASSFAGYGGYTEAFF
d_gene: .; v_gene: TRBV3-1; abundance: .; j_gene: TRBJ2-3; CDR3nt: TGTGCCAGCAGCCAAGCACCGACCGGCCCAGATACGCAGTATTTT; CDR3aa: CASSQAPTGPDTQYF
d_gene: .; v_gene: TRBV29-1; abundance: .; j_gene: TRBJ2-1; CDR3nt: TGCAGCGTTCAGCAGGGGGGCTTCATAAATGAGCAGTTCTTC; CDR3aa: CSVQQGGFINEQFF
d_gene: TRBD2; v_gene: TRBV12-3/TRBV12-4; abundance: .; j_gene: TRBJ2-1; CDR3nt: TGTGCCAGCAGTCCGCGCCCGGGACTACTCGATGAGCAGTTCTTC; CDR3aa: CASSPRPGLLDEQFF
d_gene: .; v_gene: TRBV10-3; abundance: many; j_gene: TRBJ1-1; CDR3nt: TGTGCCATCAGTGACTTGGACAGAGTGAACACTGAAGCTTTCTTT; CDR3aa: CAISDLDRVNTEAFF
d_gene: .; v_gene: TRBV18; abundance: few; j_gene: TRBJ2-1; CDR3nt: TGTGCCAGCTCGTACAGGGCTGGCTACAATGAGCAGTTCTTC; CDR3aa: CASSYRAGYNEQFF
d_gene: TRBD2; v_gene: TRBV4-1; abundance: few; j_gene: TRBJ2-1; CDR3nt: TGCGCCAGCAGCCAAGACACCAACTCAGGACTAGCCGATGAGCAGTTCTTC; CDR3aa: CASSQDTNSGLADEQFF
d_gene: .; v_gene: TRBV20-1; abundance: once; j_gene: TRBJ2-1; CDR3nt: TGCAGTTCTGGTCCGGGTAATGAGCAGTTCTTC; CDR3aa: CSSGPGNEQFF
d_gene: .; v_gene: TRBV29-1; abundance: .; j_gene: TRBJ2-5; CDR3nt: TGCAGCGCCCAAGGGTCGGAGACCCAGTACTTC; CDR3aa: CSAQGSETQYF
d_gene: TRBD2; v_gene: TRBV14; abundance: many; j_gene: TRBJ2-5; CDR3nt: TGTGCCAGCAGCCAAGGACTAGCGGGAGGCCAGGAGACCCAGTACTTC; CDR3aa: CASSQGLAGGQETQYF
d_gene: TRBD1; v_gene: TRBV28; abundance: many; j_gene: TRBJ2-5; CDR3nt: TGTGCCAGCGGACAGGAGGAGACCCAGTACTTC; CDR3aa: CASGQEETQYF
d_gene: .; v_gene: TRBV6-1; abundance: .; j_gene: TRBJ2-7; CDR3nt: TGTGCCAGCACCTTGGGGCCATCCTACGAGCAGTACTTC; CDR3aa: CASTLGPSYEQYF
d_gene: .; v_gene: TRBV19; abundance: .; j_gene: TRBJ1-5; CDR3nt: TGTGCCAGTAGTATGGGGGGGTTCCTGGATCAGCCCCAGCATTTT; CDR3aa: CASSMGGFLDQPQHF
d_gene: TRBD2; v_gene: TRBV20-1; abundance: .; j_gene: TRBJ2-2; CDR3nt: TGCAGTGCATACACTAGCGATAAGAACACCGGGGAGCTGTTTTTT; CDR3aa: CSAYTSDKNTGELFF
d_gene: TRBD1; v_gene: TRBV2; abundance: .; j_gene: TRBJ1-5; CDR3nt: TGTGCCAGCAGGGGGACAGGCGTTAATCAGCCCGAGCATTTT; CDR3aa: CASRGTGVNQPEHF
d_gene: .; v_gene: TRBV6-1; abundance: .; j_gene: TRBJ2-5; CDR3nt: TGTGCCAGCAGGGGAGGGGGAATGGAGGCCCAGTACTTC; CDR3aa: CASRGGGMEAQYF
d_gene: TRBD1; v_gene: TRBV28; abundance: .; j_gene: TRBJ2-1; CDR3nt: TGTGCCAGCAGTTTATTTTCGGGACAGTGGTACAATGAGCAGTTCTTC; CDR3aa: CASSLFSGQWYNEQFF
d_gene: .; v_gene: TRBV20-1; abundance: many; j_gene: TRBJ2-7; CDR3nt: TGCAGTGCTAGCGGAATACCGGGGCAGGCCCCCTACGAGCAGTACTTC; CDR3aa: CSASGIPGQAPYEQYF
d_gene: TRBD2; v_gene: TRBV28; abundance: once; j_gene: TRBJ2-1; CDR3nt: TGTGCCAGCGCCCCAGGAGCGGGAACCTACAATGAGCAGTTCTTC; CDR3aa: CASAPGAGTYNEQFF
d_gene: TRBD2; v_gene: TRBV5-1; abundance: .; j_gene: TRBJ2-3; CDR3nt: TGCGCCAGTGCGGCTAGCGGGAAAACAGATACGCAGTATTTT; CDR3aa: CASAASGKTDTQYF
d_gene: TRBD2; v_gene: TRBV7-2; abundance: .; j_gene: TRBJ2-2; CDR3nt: TGTGCCAGCAGCACTCGGACTAGCGGGATGGTCGGGGAGCTGTTTTTT; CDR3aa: CASSTRTSGMVGELFF
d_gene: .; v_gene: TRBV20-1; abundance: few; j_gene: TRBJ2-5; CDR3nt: TGCAGTGCTAGGGTCAACGGCAGGGCGGAGACCCAGTACTTC; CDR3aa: CSARVNGRAETQYF
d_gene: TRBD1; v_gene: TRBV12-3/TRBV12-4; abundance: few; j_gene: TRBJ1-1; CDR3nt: TGTGCCAGCACTCCGGGACAGGGGGTTATGAACACTGAAGCTTTCTTT; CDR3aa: CASTPGQGVMNTEAFF
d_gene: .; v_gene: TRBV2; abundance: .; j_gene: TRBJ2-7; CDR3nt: TGTGCCAGTTCTTTCGGGGAGATCGAGCAGTACTTC; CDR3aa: CASSFGEIEQYF
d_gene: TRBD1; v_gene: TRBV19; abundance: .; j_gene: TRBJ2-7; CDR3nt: TGTGCCAGTAGTGCCGGACAGGCCTACGAGCAGTACTTC; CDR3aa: CASSAGQAYEQYF
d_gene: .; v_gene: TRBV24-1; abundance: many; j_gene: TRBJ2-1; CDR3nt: TGTGCCACCAGTGCGCTCGGTGAGCAGTTCTTC; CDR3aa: CATSALGEQFF